This TCR beta chain was identified in a study of blood T cell repertoires in COVID-19. For the study at large: T cells, B-cell-depleted T cells, or PBMCs supplied cDNA or gDNA.

Assay: immunoSEQ multiplex PCR; the TCRdb copy retains only in-frame clones and omits some. The repertoire holds tens of thousands of clones, with 80% to 90% as singletons. The CDR3 length is 13 residues. CDR1 and CDR2 from the germline V gene are MNHEY and SVGEGT. V lost 2 bases, J lost 5 bases, and 9 bases lay in between. Material for sequencing was peripheral blood. The origin of this receptor is a man aged 50-59 years with active COVID-19. The chain recombines TRBV6-2 or TRBV6-3 with TRBJ2-5; D possibly corresponds to TRBD2 (5 bases). CDR3 region: CASSYGQRETQYF. CDR3 coding DNA: TGTGCCAGCAGTTACGGGCAGCGGGAGACCCAGTACTTC.